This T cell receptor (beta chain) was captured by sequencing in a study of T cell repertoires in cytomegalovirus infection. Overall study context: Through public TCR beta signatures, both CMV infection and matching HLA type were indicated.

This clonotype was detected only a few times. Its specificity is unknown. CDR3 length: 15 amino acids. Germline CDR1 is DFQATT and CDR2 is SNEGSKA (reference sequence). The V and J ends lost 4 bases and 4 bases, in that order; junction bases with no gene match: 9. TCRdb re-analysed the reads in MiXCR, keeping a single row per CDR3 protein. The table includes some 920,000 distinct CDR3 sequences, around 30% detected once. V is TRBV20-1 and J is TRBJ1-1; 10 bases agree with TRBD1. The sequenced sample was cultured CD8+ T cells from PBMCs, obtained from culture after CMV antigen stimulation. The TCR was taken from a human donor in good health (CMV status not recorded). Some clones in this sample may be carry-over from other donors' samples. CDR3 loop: CSAKGQGGMGTEAFF. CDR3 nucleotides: TGCAGTGCTAAAGGACAGGGGGGCATGGGCACTGAAGCTTTCTTT.